The 19 T cell receptor beta chains below all came from one sample that was sequenced in a study of shared clonotypes between healthy human individuals. Assay used: immunoSEQ multiplex PCR; TCRdb lists only in-frame clones, some missing. The data hold hundreds of thousands of clones, with 90% to 97% observed a single time. Naive CD8 cells comprised CD45RO-negative, CCR7-positively selected cells, excluding terminally differentiated effector memory CD45RA+ cells. Sequencing used naive CD8+ T cells sorted from blood. These TCRs come from a woman aged 30 to 39 in good health.

The rearrangement links TRBV6-5 to TRBJ1-4; D unresolved. The V and J ends lost 5 bases and 3 bases respectively, with 10 bases between them. Germline assignment: CDR1 MNHEY and CDR2 SVGAGI. The CDR3 spans 14 residues. As DNA, the CDR3 is TGTGCCAGCAGTCACAGTCTCTCTAATGAAAAACTGTTTTTT. Translating gives CASSHSLSNEKLFF.

The rearrangement links TRBV28 to TRBJ2-7; no firm D call. CDR1 MDHEN and CDR2 SYDVKM come from the germline V gene. V gave up 7 bases and J gave up 2 bases, with 15 bases separating them. This CDR3 spans 14 amino acids. CDR3 region: CASTFVGDAYEQYF. Written as DNA, the CDR3 is TGTGCCAGCACTTTTGTTGGTGACGCCTACGAGCAGTACTTC.

This CDR3 reads CASSRGAGLNQPQHF. As DNA, the CDR3 is TGTGCCAGCTCCCGAGGGGCAGGGCTTAATCAGCCCCAGCATTTT. The J gene is TRBJ1-5, the V gene TRBV27, with a possible D match to TRBD1 (5 bases). Germline values: CDR1 MNHEY, CDR2 SMNVEV (reference sequence). The V gene lost 8 bases and the J gene lost 4 bases, with 18 bases spanning the gap. The CDR3 runs 15 residues.

J is TRBJ2-1 and V is TRBV6-1; 13 bases align to TRBD2. Germline CDR1 and CDR2: MNHNS and SASEGT. This CDR3 is built from 15 residues. J gave up 7 bases and V 6 bases, and 6 bases lay outside the gene matches. In DNA, the CDR3 is TGTGCCAGCAGCAGACTAGCGGGAGGAACAAATGAGCAGTTCTTC. Its translation is CASSRLAGGTNEQFF.

The V call is TRBV10-3, the J call TRBJ2-1; possibly TRBD2 for D (5 bases). The CDR3 has 19 amino acids. Trimming removed 0 bases from V and 0 bases from J, with 18 bases in between. The germline gives CDR1 ENHRY, CDR2 SYGVKD. CDR3 sequence (DNA): TGTGCCATCAGTGAGTCGGAGACAATAGCGCCGAGCTCCTACAATGAGCAGTTCTTC. Its protein is CAISESETIAPSSYNEQFF.

The J gene is TRBJ2-5, the V gene TRBV19; 7 nucleotides line up with TRBD1. The better agreement between TRBJ2-7 and the DNA end casts doubt on the J call. This CDR3 is built from 14 residues. Germline-derived CDR1 and CDR2 are LNHDA and SQIVND (reference sequence). The CDR3: CASSSRDSSYEQYF. DNA for the CDR3: TGTGCCAGTAGTTCCCGGGACAGCTCCTACGAGCAGTACTTC.

As to this clone: Other DNA sequences in this sample translate to the same CDR3. The chain combines TRBV7-6 with TRBJ2-1; D is uncertain. V lost 0 bases and J 4 bases, leaving 4 bases between the germline ends. This CDR3 has 13 amino acids. The V gene's germline CDR1 is SGHVS and CDR2 FNYEAQ. CDR3 region: CASSLALYNEQFF. CDR3 in DNA: TGTGCCAGCAGCTTAGCGCTATACAATGAGCAGTTCTTC. Using reference TRBV7-6 and TRBJ2-1 for the parts outside the CDR3, the full variable domain is GAGVSQSPRYKVTKRGQDVALRCDPISGHVSLYWYRQALGQGPEFLTYFNYEAQQDKSGLPNDRFSAERPEGSISTLTIQRTEQRDSAMYRCASSLALYNEQFFGPGTRLTVL.

The rearrangement joins TRBV19 to TRBJ1-1; D gene uncertain. The V and J ends lost 1 base and 1 base respectively, with 13 bases between them. This CDR3 region has 16 residues. Per the germline V gene, CDR1 is LNHDA and CDR2 is SQIVND (reference sequence). CDR3 sequence: CASSIGYKDSNTEAFF. The CDR3 nucleotides read TGTGCCAGTAGTATAGGGTATAAGGACTCGAACACTGAAGCTTTCTTT.

The V gene is TRBV19, the J gene TRBJ2-7; 7 nucleotides match TRBD2. The CDR3 is 13 amino acids. Trimming at V came to 6 bases and at J to 4 bases, leaving 6 bases not matched to a gene. The germline gives CDR1 LNHDA, CDR2 SQIVND (reference sequence). In nucleotides, the CDR3 is TGTGCCAGTAGCCTAGCGGAGGGTTACGAGCAGTACTTC. Translating it yields CASSLAEGYEQYF.

The V and J genes are TRBV5-4 and TRBJ2-1, with D possibly TRBD2 on 7 matching bases. Germline lookup yields CDR1 SGHNT and CDR2 YYREEE (reference sequence). The CDR3 totals 16 residues. V lost 4 bases and J lost 5, with 19 bases in between. The CDR3: CASSPGGGGYDNEQFF. The DNA for the CDR3 is TGTGCCAGCAGCCCTGGGGGAGGGGGGTATGACAATGAGCAGTTCTTC.

The chain has TRBV29-1 and TRBJ2-1, with D possibly being TRBD1 (5 bases). This CDR3 region has 14 residues. Germline lookup yields CDR1 SQVTM and CDR2 ANQGSEA. Deletions cut 2 bases from V and 6 bases from J, with 14 bases between. The CDR3 sequence: CSVELGQGLNEQFF. DNA for the CDR3: TGCAGCGTTGAACTGGGGCAGGGCCTCAATGAGCAGTTCTTC.

The rearrangement uses TRBV4-1 and TRBJ2-7; D is unclear. CDR1 and CDR2 from the germline V gene are MGHRA and YSYEKL. This CDR3 has 15 residues. V was cut by 2 bases and J by 0 bases, with 11 bases left in between. CDR3 coding DNA: TGCGCCAGCAGCCAAAGTGCTCGGAGCTCCTACGAGCAGTACTTC. This encodes CASSQSARSSYEQYF.

This chain connects TRBV5-8 to TRBJ2-1; 10 bases match TRBD2. The CDR3 spans 16 residues. The germline V gene encodes CDR1 SGHTS and CDR2 YDEGEE. V gave up 4 bases and J gave up 8 bases; unmatched junction bases: 12. CDR3 region: CASSPPKREGFYEQFF. DNA for the CDR3: TGTGCCAGCAGCCCACCCAAGCGGGAGGGTTTCTATGAGCAGTTCTTC.

The genes are TRBV6-5 and TRBJ2-7, with no clear D. Deletions cut 3 bases from V and 2 bases from J, with 8 bases between. The germline CDR1 and CDR2 sequences are MNHEY and SVGAGI. The CDR3 has 13 residues. The CDR3 DNA reads as TGTGCCAGCAGTTATGCGGCCGCCTACGAGCAGTACTTC. Protein: CASSYAAAYEQYF.

V is TRBV7-9 and J is TRBJ1-3; D might be TRBD1 (5 bases). This CDR3 is built from 11 residues. CDR1 and CDR2 from the germline V gene are SEHNR and FQNEAQ (reference sequence). The V end lost 6 bases, the J end lost 8 bases, and 8 bases lay between the germline ends. This CDR3 is CASSQGDTIYF. The CDR3 DNA sequence: TGTGCCAGCAGTCAGGGTGACACCATATATTTT.

The V gene is TRBV5-1, the J gene TRBJ2-7, with 10 positions matching TRBD1. The J segment lost 6 bases and the V segment lost 3 bases, leaving 6 bases of the junction unmatched. This CDR3 is built from 14 residues. In germline, CDR1 is SGHRS, CDR2 YFSETQ. This CDR3 reads CASSYGTGVLEQYF. The CDR3 nucleotides are TGCGCCAGCAGCTACGGGACAGGGGTGCTCGAGCAGTACTTC.

This clone was recorded once. V and J are TRBV28 and TRBJ2-1; 11 bases fit TRBD2. Germline CDR1 and CDR2: MDHEN and SYDVKM. The CDR3 runs to 16 residues. J gave up 6 bases and V 2 bases, and 6 bases lay outside the gene matches. The CDR3 coding sequence is TGTGCCAGCAGTTTAGGGGGGACTAGCGGCATCAATGAGCAGTTCTTC. Encoded protein: CASSLGGTSGINEQFF.

The chain combines TRBV6-1 with TRBJ2-5; 9 positions match TRBD2. This CDR3 has 16 amino acids. V shed 0 bases and J 5 bases; nucleotides not matched to a gene: 7. CDR1 is MNHNS, CDR2 SASEGT, per germline. The CDR3 nucleotides are TGTGCCAGCAGTGAAGCGCTACGACTAGCGGAGGAGACCCAGTACTTC. Translation gives CASSEALRLAEETQYF.

The chain carries TRBV6-1 and TRBJ2-7; D is unresolved. Germline V gene data show CDR1 as MNHNS and CDR2 as SASEGT. The CDR3 covers 14 residues. V was shortened by 6 bases and J by 6 bases, with 18 bases between the two germline ends. CDR3 DNA: TGTGCCAGCAGCCTAGATAGTGACCGACTCGAGCAGTACTTC. Its protein product is CASSLDSDRLEQYF.